This record looks at one T cell receptor (beta chain) sequence and its context. The sample comes from a study of blood T cell repertoires in COVID-19. Study in general: T cells, B-cell-depleted T cells, or PBMCs supplied cDNA or gDNA.

The method was immunoSEQ multiplex PCR; TCRdb's version includes in-frame clones alone and lacks a portion of them. The repertoire has about 61,000 clones, about nine tenths of them found once; the top ten carry 20% to 25%. V lost 1 base, J lost 2 bases, and 3 bases stayed unmatched. CDR3 size: 14 residues. CDR1 and CDR2 (germline): SGDLS, YYNGEE. The chain combines TRBV9 with TRBJ2-7, with 7 bases identical to TRBD1. The source of this sequence is a woman aged 45-59 years with active or convalescent COVID-19. The sample was peripheral blood. In DNA form, the CDR3 reads TGTGCCAGCAGCGTAACAGGGGAACCCTACGAGCAGTACTTC. Amino acid sequence: CASSVTGEPYEQYF.